A selection of T cell receptor beta chains follows, all from one sample in a study of T cell responses to AZD1222 COVID-19 vaccine. The protocol was immunoSEQ multiplex PCR, while the TCRdb copy is restricted to in-frame clones and leaves out a portion. Of around 160,000 clones in the sample, 94% were seen once. The sequenced sample was peripheral blood, obtained 28 days after the second AZD1222 dose. Receptor source: an adult who received the AZD1222 COVID-19 vaccine. Each CDR3 is given with its conserved first and last residue. The D gene is left open where the match is weak. A row's size may be missing; if present it is once, few, many or a size class.

NA	TRBJ2-1	NA	14	TRBV18	TGTGCCAGCTCACAAGGACTAGGGGGCAATGAGCAGTTCTTC	CASSQGLGGNEQFF
NA	TRBJ1-2	NA	13	TRBV19	TGTGCCAGCCGCCCCCGCAGGGGAGAAGGCTACACCTTC	CASRPRRGEGYTF
NA	TRBJ1-1	NA	14	TRBV27	TGTGCCAGCAGTTCAACAGGGATGAACACTGAAGCTTTCTTT	CASSSTGMNTEAFF
NA	TRBJ1-2	NA	12	TRBV5-1	TGCGCCAGCAGCTTCCAGGGGAGTAGCTACACCTTC	CASSFQGSSYTF
NA	TRBJ1-3	NA	16	TRBV24-1	TGTGCCACCAGTGATTCTACGGTTGCCTCTGGAAACACCATATATTTT	CATSDSTVASGNTIYF
NA	TRBJ2-5	NA	16	TRBV7-7	TGTGCCAGCAGCTTACAGGACGACGGGAACCAAGAGACCCAGTACTTC	CASSLQDDGNQETQYF
NA	TRBJ2-7	NA	15	TRBV18	TGTGCCAGCTCACCACCGTCACAGGACTCCTACGAGCAGTACTTC	CASSPPSQDSYEQYF
NA	TRBJ2-7	NA	14	TRBV28	TGTGCCAGCAGTTTGCAAAGACTAGCCTACGAGCAGTACTTC	CASSLQRLAYEQYF
NA	TRBJ1-1	NA	14	TRBV7-9	TGTGCCAGCAGCGCCTACACAGGGCGAGCTGAAGCTTTCTTT	CASSAYTGRAEAFF
once	TRBJ2-1	TRBD2	16	TRBV6-1	TGTGCCAGCAGTGAAGGACTAGCGGGAGGCTACAATGAGCAGTTCTTC	CASSEGLAGGYNEQFF
NA	TRBJ2-7	TRBD2	15	TRBV2	TGTGCCAGCAGTGATCCAACTAGCGGGAGAACCGAGCAGTACTTC	CASSDPTSGRTEQYF
NA	TRBJ1-6	NA	13	TRBV7-2	TGTGCCAGCAGCTTAGAGCCGAGGTCACCCCTCCACTTT	CASSLEPRSPLHF
NA	TRBJ2-3	NA	14	TRBV5-1	TGCGCCAGCAGCCCGGGGGCTAGCACAGATACGCAGTATTTT	CASSPGASTDTQYF
NA	TRBJ1-1	NA	15	TRBV10-1	TGCGCCAGTTCCTCCCCCGGGACTGGGGGCCTTGAAGCTTTCTTT	CASSSPGTGGLEAFF
NA	TRBJ2-7	NA	15	TRBV6-4	TGTGCCAGCAGTGACTCTTTGCGGTGGTCCTACGAGCAGTACTTC	CASSDSLRWSYEQYF
NA	TRBJ2-7	NA	14	TRBV21-1	TGTGCCAGCAGCAAGGACTCGAACCTCTTTGAGCAGTACTTC	CASSKDSNLFEQYF
NA	TRBJ2-7	TRBD2	15	TRBV9	TGTGCCAGCAGCGTAGCTGGACTAGCGCAGGACGAGCAGTACTTC	CASSVAGLAQDEQYF
NA	TRBJ1-5	NA	14	TRBV19	TGTGCCAGTAGCCACAGGGATTTCAATCAGCCCCAGCATTTT	CASSHRDFNQPQHF
NA	TRBJ2-3	NA	11	TRBV20-1	TGCAGTGCTAGAGATGGGCTGGCGCAGTATTTT	CSARDGLAQYF
NA	TRBJ1-1	NA	11	TRBV19	TGTGCCAGTAACGGGAGGGCTGAAGCTTTCTTT	CASNGRAEAFF
NA	TRBJ2-7	NA	14	TRBV2	TGTGCCAGCAGTGGGGACGGCCTCTCCTACGAGCAGTACTTC	CASSGDGLSYEQYF
NA	TRBJ2-2	TRBD1	16	TRBV4-1	TGCGCCAGCAGCCACCGCGGGACAGGGGACGCCGGGGAGCTGTTTTTT	CASSHRGTGDAGELFF
NA	TRBJ1-1	TRBD1	13	TRBV6-1	TGTGCCAGCAGTGATTGGGACAGTTTGAAAGCTTTCTTT	CASSDWDSLKAFF
NA	TRBJ1-2	NA	13	TRBV4-1	TGCGCCAGCAGCCAAGAGGTAGATTATGGCTACACCTTC	CASSQEVDYGYTF
NA	TRBJ2-7	NA	13	TRBV9	TGTGCCAGCAGCGTAGGATTCGCGGACGAGCAGTACTTC	CASSVGFADEQYF
NA	TRBJ2-1	NA	13	TRBV7-9	TGTGCCAGCAGCTTAACAGGCCCCAATGAGCAGTTCTTC	CASSLTGPNEQFF
NA	TRBJ1-2	NA	14	TRBV19	TGTGCCAGTACCTCCGGACAGTTTCGATTGGGCTACACCTTC	CASTSGQFRLGYTF
NA	TRBJ1-1	NA	12	TRBV18	TGTGCCAGCTCATCGAGGGTCACTGAAGCTTTCTTT	CASSSRVTEAFF
NA	TRBJ2-2	TRBD1	15	TRBV6-1	TGTGCCAGCAGTGAAGCGACAGGGGGCACCGGGGAGCTGTTTTTT	CASSEATGGTGELFF
NA	TRBJ2-7	TRBD1	16	TRBV28	TGTGCCAGCAGTTTAGGGACAGGGGGTTATAGCTACGAGCAGTACTTC	CASSLGTGGYSYEQYF
NA	TRBJ2-3	NA	15	TRBV9	TGTGCCAGCAGCGTAGGGGCGGGCCCCACAGATACGCAGTATTTT	CASSVGAGPTDTQYF
NA	TRBJ1-5	NA	15	TRBV7-2	TGTGCCAGCAGCTGGGGTGGGGGCGCGGAACAGCCCCAGCATTTT	CASSWGGGAEQPQHF
NA	TRBJ1-1	NA	14	TRBV5-1	TGCGCCAGCAGCTTGAACAGGATGAACACTGAAGCTTTCTTT	CASSLNRMNTEAFF